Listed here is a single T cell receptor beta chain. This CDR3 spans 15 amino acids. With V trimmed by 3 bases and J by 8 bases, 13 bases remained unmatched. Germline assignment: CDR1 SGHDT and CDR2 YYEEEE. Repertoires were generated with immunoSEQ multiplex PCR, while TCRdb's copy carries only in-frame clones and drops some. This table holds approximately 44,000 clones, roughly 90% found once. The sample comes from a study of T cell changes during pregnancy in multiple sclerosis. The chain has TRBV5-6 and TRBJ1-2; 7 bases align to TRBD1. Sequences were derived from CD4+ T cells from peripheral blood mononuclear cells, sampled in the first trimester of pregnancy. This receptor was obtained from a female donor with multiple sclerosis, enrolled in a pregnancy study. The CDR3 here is CASSSETGKGSGYTF. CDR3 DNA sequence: TGTGCCAGCAGCTCCGAGACAGGGAAAGGCTCCGGCTACACCTTC.